The 16 T cell receptor beta chains in this list originate from one sample, sequenced in a study of blood T cells in healthy people across ages. A second PCR of 7 to 11 cycles used a sample-barcoded 5' primer and a J-beta primer mix. TCRdb called the 5' RACE reads again in MiXCR, with one record for every CDR3 protein. The sample carries under 700,000 distinct CDR3 sequences, around 24% recorded once. Separately, the same data were catalogued under a study of T cells of mothers and their children.

Sequencing was done on a sample of blood. Receptor source: a boy under 18 in good health.

This clonotype has a handful of counts. This rearrangement joins TRBV4-1 to TRBJ2-2; TRBD2 agrees at 10 bases. The CDR3 has 15 residues. The V and J ends lost 4 bases and 9 bases, in that order; junction bases with no gene match: 8. CDR1 is MGHRA, CDR2 YSYEKL, per germline. Written as DNA, the CDR3 is TGCGCCAGCAGCCCCAGCGGGAGGGCCTCCTGGGAGCTGTTTTTT. It translates to CASSPSGRASWELFF.

This sequence joins TRBV5-1 and TRBJ2-7, with D uncertain. Looked up from germline, CDR1 is SGHRS and CDR2 is YFSETQ. V was trimmed by 2 bases and J by 3 bases, leaving 15 bases between them. CDR3 length: 15 amino acids. The CDR3 sequence is CASSFSGGTSYEQYF. CDR3 coding DNA: TGCGCCAGCAGCTTTTCCGGCGGAACGAGCTACGAGCAGTACTTC.

This clonotype was seen a handful of times. The V and J genes are TRBV18 and TRBJ1-1; possibly TRBD1 for D (6 bases). The CDR3 spans 16 residues. Germline CDR1 and CDR2: KGHSH and LQKENI. Trimming shortened V by 0 bases and J by 1 base, and 12 bases separated the two germline ends. The CDR3 sequence: CASSPPSTGPNTEAFF. DNA for the CDR3: TGTGCCAGCTCACCACCCTCGACAGGACCGAACACTGAAGCTTTCTTT.

Points on this clonotype: Because the CDR3 is missing its conserved closing phenylalanine or tryptophan, this is likely a read error. The chain joins TRBV6-2 or TRBV6-3 to TRBJ2-1, with D perhaps TRBD2 (6 bases). Germline assignment: CDR1 MNHEY and CDR2 SVGEGT. This CDR3 region has 14 residues. The germline V and J ends were trimmed by 2 bases and 3 bases, with 8 bases remaining between them. The CDR3 DNA is TGTGCCAGCAGTTACGCGGGAAGCTACAATGAGCAGTTCTTG. It is translated as CASSYAGSYNEQFL.

This clonotype was seen only a few times. This chain joins TRBV28 and TRBJ1-4; a possible D gene is TRBD1 (5 bases). The V end was cut by 8 bases, the J end by 7 bases, with 17 bases between. The CDR3 length is 14 residues. The germline CDR1 and CDR2 sequences are MDHEN and SYDVKM. The CDR3: CASHPGGGREKLFF. In nucleotides, the CDR3 is TGTGCCAGCCACCCTGGGGGGGGACGTGAAAAACTGTTTTTT. Full variable domain (rest looked up from reference TRBV28 and TRBJ1-4): DVKVTQSSRYLVKRTGEKVFLECVQDMDHENMFWYRQDPGLGLRLIYFSYDVKMKEKGDIPEGYSVSREKKERFSLILESASTNQTSMYLCASHPGGGREKLFFGSGTQLSVL.

This clonotype occurred many times. The chain employs TRBV2 and TRBJ2-5; TRBD2 is a possible D gene (6 bases). TRBJ2-1 matches the DNA end more closely, so the J call is doubtful. Looked up from germline, CDR1 is SNHLY and CDR2 is FYNNEI. The CDR3 sequence is 13 residues long. CDR3 DNA: TGTGCCAGCATCGGGACTGGAGGCAATGAGCAGTTCTTC. It translates to CASIGTGGNEQFF.

This rearrangement joins TRBV12-3 or TRBV12-4 to TRBJ2-7; TRBD1 matches at 10 bases. The length of the CDR3 is 16 residues. J was trimmed by 1 base and V by 3 bases; bases with no gene match: 6. For the CDR3, the DNA is TGTGCCAGCAGTTTGGGGGGACAGGGGTTTTCCTACGAGCAGTACTTC. As protein: CASSLGGQGFSYEQYF.

This clonotype has only a few counts. The chain recombines TRBV20-1 with TRBJ1-6; TRBD1 might be the D (6 bases). V lost 1 base to trimming and J lost 9 bases, with 13 bases between them. CDR3 length: 14 residues. Germline V gives CDR1 DFQATT, CDR2 SNEGSKA (reference sequence). CDR3 DNA: TGCAGTGCTAGAGTGCCGGGGGCGTTTTCACCCCTCCACTTT. Protein product: CSARVPGAFSPLHF.

The CDR3 is CSAQLAGQVLTDTQYF. The CDR3 DNA is TGCAGTGCCCAACTAGCGGGGCAAGTACTTACAGATACGCAGTATTTT. The chain employs TRBV20-1 and TRBJ2-3; 10 nucleotides align to TRBD2. The junction had 12 bases not matched to a gene; V was cut back by 6 bases and J by 3 bases. The length of the CDR3 is 16 residues. Germline-derived CDR1 and CDR2 are DFQATT and SNEGSKA (reference sequence).

The chain carries TRBV15 and TRBJ2-6; 8 positions match TRBD1. CDR1 and CDR2 (germline): LNHNV, YYDKDF (reference sequence). The ends lost 1 base at V and 4 bases at J; junction bases unmatched: 3. The CDR3 has 16 residues. As DNA, the CDR3 is TGTGCCACCAGCAGAGGACAGGGGTTCGGGGCCAACGTCCTGACTTTC. This encodes CATSRGQGFGANVLTF.

This clonotype was recorded a few times. This chain joins TRBV7-2 and TRBJ2-5; 9 bases map to TRBD2. V lost 1 base to trimming and J lost 13 bases; unmatched junction nucleotides: 13. Germline CDR1 and CDR2: SGHTA and FQGNSA. This CDR3 has 15 amino acids. The CDR3 coding sequence is TGTGCCAGCAGCTTAGTGGCGGGAGGGAGGTCGGTGTGGTACTTC. As protein: CASSLVAGGRSVWYF.

This clonotype turned up a few times. The V gene is TRBV5-1, the J gene TRBJ1-2, with 8 bases identical to TRBD1. Germline assignment: CDR1 SGHRS and CDR2 YFSETQ. J lost 8 bases, V lost 0 bases, and 6 bases had no gene match. This CDR3 contains 14 residues. As DNA, the CDR3 is TGCGCCAGCAGCTTGGCTCAGGGGGCGGGAGGCTACACCTTC. Translating gives CASSLAQGAGGYTF. Filled out from reference TRBV5-1 and TRBJ1-2, the complete variable domain reads KAGVTQTPRYLIKTRGQQVTLSCSPISGHRSVSWYQQTPGQGLQFLFEYFSETQRNKGNFPGRFSGRQFSNSRSEMNVSTLELGDSALYLCASSLAQGAGGYTFGSGTRLTVV.

This clonotype was observed a few times. V is TRBV6-1 and J is TRBJ1-1; the D is unclear. CDR1 and CDR2 (germline): MNHNS, SASEGT. Trimming removed 3 bases at V and 0 bases at J, with 14 bases between. This CDR3 comprises 16 residues. The CDR3 DNA sequence: TGTGCCAGCAGTGATCCCCTCCAGAATTTGAACACTGAAGCTTTCTTT. Translation gives CASSDPLQNLNTEAFF.

There are a few counts of this clonotype. The chain recombines TRBV28 with TRBJ1-2; 11 bases fit TRBD1. V dropped 6 bases and J dropped 4; count of bases not matched to a gene: 13. Looked up from germline, CDR1 is MDHEN and CDR2 is SYDVKM. This CDR3 contains 17 residues. The CDR3 spells CASRSLAGTGGSYGYTF. The CDR3 DNA follows: TGTGCCAGCAGATCCCTGGCCGGGACAGGGGGAAGCTATGGCTACACCTTC.

This clonotype is a singleton in its sample. The rearrangement links TRBV12-3 or TRBV12-4 to TRBJ2-1; 8 nucleotides match TRBD2. Trimming removed 4 bases from V and 6 bases from J; junction bases left unmatched: 8. The CDR3 spans 15 residues. The CDR3 region has the DNA TGTGCCAGCAGTTCCCCCGGGACTAGAGGCAATGAGCAGTTCTTC. It specifies CASSSPGTRGNEQFF.

The chain couples TRBV30 to TRBJ2-3; 13 nucleotides align to TRBD2. CDR1 and CDR2 from the germline V gene are GTSNPN and SVGIG (reference sequence). The CDR3 totals 17 residues. With 0 bases clipped from V and 5 bases from J, the junction kept 8 bases outside the gene matches. The CDR3 DNA follows: TGTGCCTGGAGTGTAAGCCGACTAGCGGGGGGCGAAGATACGCAGTATTTT. Protein sequence: CAWSVSRLAGGEDTQYF.